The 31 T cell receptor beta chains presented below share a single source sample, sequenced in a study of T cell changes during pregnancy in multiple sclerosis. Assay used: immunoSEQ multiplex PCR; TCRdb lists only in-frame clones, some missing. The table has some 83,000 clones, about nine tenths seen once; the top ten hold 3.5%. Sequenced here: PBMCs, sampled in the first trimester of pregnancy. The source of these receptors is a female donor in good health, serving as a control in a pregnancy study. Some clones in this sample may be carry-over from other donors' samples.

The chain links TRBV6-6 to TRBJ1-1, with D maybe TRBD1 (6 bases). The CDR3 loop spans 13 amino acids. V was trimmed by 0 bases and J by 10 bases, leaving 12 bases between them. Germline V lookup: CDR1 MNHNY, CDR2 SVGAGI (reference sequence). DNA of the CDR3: TGTGCCAGCAGTTACTCGACAGGACAGTCAGCTTTCTTT. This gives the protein CASSYSTGQSAFF.

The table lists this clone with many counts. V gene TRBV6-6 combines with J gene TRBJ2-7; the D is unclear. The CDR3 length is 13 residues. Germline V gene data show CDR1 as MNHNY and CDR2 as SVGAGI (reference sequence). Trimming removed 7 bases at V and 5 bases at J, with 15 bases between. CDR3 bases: TGTGCCAGCACCCAACAGCAGTACCACGAGCAGTACTTC. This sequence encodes CASTQQQYHEQYF.

The DNA of the CDR3 is TGTGCCAGCAGCTTAATGGACGGGAGATACACCGGGGAGCTGTTTTTT. The encoded protein is CASSLMDGRYTGELFF. V and J are TRBV7-2 and TRBJ2-2, with D maybe TRBD2 (6 bases). The V gene lost 2 bases and the J gene lost 3 bases, with 13 bases spanning the gap. CDR1 SGHTA and CDR2 FQGNSA come from the germline V gene. This CDR3 region has 16 residues.

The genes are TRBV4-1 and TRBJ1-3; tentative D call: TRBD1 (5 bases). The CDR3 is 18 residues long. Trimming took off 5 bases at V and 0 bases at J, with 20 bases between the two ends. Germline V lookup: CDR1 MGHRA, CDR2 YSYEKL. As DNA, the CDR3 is TGCGCCAGCAGCGACAAGATGAAAGGGGTGAGCTCTGGAAACACCATATATTTT. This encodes CASSDKMKGVSSGNTIYF.

CDR3 DNA: TGTGCCAGCAGTTACCGCGGAGGGGACTCCTACACCTTC. It codes for CASSYRGGDSYTF. This chain links TRBV6-5 with TRBJ1-2; D is possibly TRBD1 (5 bases). Trimming shortened V by 2 bases and J by 10 bases, and 14 bases separated the two germline ends. This CDR3 is 13 amino acids long. Germline V lookup: CDR1 MNHEY, CDR2 SVGAGI.

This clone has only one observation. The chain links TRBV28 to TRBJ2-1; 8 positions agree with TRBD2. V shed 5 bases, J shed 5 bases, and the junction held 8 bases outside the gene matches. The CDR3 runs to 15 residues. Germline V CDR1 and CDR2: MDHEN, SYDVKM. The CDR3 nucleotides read TGTGCCAGCAGTCCCACCAGCGGGGGCCACAATGAGCAGTTCTTC. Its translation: CASSPTSGGHNEQFF. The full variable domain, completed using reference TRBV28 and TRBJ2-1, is DVKVTQSSRYLVKRTGEKVFLECVQDMDHENMFWYRQDPGLGLRLIYFSYDVKMKEKGDIPEGYSVSREKKERFSLILESASTNQTSMYLCASSPTSGGHNEQFFGPGTRLTVL.

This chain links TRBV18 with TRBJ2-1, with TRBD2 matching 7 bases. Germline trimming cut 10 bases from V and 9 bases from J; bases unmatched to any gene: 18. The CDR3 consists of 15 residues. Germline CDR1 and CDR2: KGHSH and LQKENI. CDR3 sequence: CATRLAGTTHGEQFF. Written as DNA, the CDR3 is TGTGCCACGAGACTAGCAGGAACTACCCACGGTGAGCAGTTCTTC.

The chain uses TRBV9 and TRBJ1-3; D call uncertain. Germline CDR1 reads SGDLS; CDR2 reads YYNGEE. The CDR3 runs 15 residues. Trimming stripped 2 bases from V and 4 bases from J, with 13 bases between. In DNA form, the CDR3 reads TGTGCCAGCAGCGTTAGTCCTGGCGGCGGAAACACCATATATTTT. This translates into CASSVSPGGGNTIYF.

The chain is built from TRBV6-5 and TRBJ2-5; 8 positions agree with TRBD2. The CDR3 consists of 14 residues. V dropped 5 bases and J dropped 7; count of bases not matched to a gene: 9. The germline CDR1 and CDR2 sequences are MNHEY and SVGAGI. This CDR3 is CASSNGGREGTQYF. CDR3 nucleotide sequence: TGTGCCAGCAGTAACGGGGGTCGGGAGGGGACCCAGTACTTC.

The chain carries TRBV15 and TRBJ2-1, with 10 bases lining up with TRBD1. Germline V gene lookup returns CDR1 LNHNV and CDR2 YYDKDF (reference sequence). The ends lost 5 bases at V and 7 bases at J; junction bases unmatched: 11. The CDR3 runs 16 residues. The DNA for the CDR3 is TGTGCCACCAGCGACTCCGGGACAGGGGCGGTGAATGAGCAGTTCTTC. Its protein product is CATSDSGTGAVNEQFF.

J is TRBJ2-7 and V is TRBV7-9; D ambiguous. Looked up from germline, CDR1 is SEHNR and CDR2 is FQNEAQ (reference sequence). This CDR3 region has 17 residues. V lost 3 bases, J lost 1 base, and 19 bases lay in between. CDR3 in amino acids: CASSFTKPGPRSYEQYF. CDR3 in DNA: TGTGCCAGCAGCTTCACAAAACCGGGTCCTCGATCCTACGAGCAGTACTTC.

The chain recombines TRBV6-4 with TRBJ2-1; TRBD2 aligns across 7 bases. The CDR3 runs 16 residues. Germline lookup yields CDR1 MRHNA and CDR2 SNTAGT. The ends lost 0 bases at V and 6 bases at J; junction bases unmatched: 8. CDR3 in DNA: TGTGCCAGCAGTGACTCGACCAGCACTAGCGTCAATGAGCAGTTCTTC. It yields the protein CASSDSTSTSVNEQFF.

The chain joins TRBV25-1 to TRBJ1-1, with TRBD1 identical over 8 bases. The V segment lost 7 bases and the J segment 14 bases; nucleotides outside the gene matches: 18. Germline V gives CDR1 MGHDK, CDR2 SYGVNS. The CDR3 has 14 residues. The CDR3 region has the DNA TGTGCCAGCAACCCGTCTGACAGGGGCGGGGAGAGCTTCTTT. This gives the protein CASNPSDRGGESFF.

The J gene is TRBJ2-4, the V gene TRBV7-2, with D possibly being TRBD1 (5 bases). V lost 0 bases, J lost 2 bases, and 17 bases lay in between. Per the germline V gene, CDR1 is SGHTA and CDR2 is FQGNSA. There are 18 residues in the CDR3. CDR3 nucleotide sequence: TGTGCCAGCAGCTTAGCGCCCTCCCAGGGTTCTCCCAAAAACATTCAGTACTTC. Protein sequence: CASSLAPSQGSPKNIQYF. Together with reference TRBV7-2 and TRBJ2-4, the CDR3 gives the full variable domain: GAGVSQSPSNKVTEKGKDVELRCDPISGHTALYWYRQSLGQGLEFLIYFQGNSAPDKSGLPSDRFSAERTGGSVSTLTIQRTQQEDSAVYLCASSLAPSQGSPKNIQYFGAGTRLSVL.

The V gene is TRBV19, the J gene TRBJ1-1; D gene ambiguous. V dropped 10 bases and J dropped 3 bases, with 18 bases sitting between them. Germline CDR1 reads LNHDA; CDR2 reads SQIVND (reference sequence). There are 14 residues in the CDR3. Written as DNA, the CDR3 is TGTGCCACCAGATACGAGGGAGGGTACACTGAAGCTTTCTTT. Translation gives CATRYEGGYTEAFF.

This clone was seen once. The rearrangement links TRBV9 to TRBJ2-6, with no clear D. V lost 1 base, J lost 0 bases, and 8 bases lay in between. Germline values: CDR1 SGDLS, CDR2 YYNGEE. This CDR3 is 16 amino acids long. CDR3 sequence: CASSVPRSSGANVLTF. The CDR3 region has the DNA TGTGCCAGCAGCGTACCCCGGAGCTCTGGGGCCAACGTCCTGACTTTC.

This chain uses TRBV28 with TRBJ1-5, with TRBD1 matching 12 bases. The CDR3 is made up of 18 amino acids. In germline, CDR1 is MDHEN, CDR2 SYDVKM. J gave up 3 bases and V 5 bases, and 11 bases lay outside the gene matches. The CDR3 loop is CASSRPGQGAYFNQPQHF. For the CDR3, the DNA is TGTGCCAGCAGTCGTCCGGGACAGGGGGCCTACTTCAATCAGCCCCAGCATTTT.

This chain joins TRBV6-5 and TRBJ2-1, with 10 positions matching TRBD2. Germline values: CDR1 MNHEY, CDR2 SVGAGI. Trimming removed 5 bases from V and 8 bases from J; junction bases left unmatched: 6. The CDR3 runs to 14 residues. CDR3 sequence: CASSRSSGGYEQFF. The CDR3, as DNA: TGTGCCAGCAGTCGCTCTAGCGGGGGATATGAGCAGTTCTTC.

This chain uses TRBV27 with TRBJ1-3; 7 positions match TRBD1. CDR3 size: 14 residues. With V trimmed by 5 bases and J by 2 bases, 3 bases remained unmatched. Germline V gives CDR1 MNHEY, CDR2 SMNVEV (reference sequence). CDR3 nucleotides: TGTGCCAGCAGTCTGACAGGGCCTGGAAACACCATATATTTT. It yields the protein CASSLTGPGNTIYF.

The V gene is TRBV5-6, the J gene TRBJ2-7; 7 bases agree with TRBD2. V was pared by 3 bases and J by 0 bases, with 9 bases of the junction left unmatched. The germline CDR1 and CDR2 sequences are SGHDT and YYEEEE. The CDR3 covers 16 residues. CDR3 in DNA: TGTGCCAGCAGCTGGGGGATGGCTAGCGGCTCCTACGAGCAGTACTTC. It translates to CASSWGMASGSYEQYF.

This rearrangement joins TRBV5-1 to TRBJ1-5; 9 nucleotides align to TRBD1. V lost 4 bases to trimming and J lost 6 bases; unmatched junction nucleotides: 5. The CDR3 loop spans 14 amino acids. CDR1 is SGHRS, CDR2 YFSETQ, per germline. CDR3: CASSPGTGSQPQHF. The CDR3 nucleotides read TGCGCCAGCAGCCCAGGGACAGGGAGTCAGCCCCAGCATTTT.

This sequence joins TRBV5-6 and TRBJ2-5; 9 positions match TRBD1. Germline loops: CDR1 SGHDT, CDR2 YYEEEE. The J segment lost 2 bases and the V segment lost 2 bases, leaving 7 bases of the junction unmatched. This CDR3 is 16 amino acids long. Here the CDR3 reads CASSFHVTGGQETQYF. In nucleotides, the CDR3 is TGTGCCAGCAGCTTCCACGTGACAGGGGGTCAAGAGACCCAGTACTTC. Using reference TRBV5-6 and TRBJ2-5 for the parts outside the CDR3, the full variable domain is DAGVTQSPTHLIKTRGQQVTLRCSPKSGHDTVSWYQQALGQGPQFIFQYYEEEERQRGNFPDRFSGHQFPNYSSELNVNALLLGDSALYLCASSFHVTGGQETQYFGPGTRLLVL.

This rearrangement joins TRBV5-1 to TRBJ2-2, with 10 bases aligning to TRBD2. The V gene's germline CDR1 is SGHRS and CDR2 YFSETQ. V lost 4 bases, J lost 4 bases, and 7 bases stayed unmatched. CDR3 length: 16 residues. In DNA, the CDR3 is TGCGCCAGCAGCCGAGTTAGCGGGGGGACCACCGGGGAGCTGTTTTTT. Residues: CASSRVSGGTTGELFF.

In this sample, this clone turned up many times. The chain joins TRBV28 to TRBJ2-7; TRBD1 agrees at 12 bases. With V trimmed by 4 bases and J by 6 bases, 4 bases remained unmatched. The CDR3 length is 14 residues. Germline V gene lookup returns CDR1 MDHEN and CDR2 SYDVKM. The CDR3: CASSYGTGGGEQYF. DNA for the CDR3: TGTGCCAGCAGTTATGGGACAGGGGGCGGCGAGCAGTACTTC.

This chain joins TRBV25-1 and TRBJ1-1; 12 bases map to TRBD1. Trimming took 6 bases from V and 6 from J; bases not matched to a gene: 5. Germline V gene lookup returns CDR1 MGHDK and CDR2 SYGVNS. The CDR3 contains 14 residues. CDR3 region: CASRGQGALSEAFF. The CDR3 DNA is TGTGCCAGCAGGGGACAGGGGGCGCTTTCTGAAGCTTTCTTT.

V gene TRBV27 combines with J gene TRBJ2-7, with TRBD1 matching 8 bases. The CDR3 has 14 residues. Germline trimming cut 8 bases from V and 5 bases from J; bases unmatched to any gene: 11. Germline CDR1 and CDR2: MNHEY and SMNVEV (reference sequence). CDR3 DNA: TGTGCCAGCCGCCTGGCAGGGGGCTGGGACGAGCAGTACTTC. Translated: CASRLAGGWDEQYF.

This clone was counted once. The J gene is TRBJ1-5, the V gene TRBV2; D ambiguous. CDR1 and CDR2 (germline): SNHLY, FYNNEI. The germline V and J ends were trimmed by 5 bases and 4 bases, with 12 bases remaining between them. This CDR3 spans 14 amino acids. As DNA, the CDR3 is TGTGCCAGCAGTACTAGCATTCTTAATCAGCCCCAGCATTTT. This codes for CASSTSILNQPQHF.

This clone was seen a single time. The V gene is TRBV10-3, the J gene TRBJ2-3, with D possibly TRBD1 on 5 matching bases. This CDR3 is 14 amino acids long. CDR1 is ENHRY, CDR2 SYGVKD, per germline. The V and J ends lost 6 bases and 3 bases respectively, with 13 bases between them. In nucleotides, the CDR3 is TGTGCCATCAGGAGTCCAGACAGAACAGATACGCAGTATTTT. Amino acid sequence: CAIRSPDRTDTQYF.

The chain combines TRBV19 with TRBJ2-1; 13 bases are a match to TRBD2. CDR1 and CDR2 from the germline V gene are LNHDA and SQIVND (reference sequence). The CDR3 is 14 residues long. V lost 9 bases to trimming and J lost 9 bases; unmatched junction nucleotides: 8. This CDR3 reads CASLLAGGPGEQFF. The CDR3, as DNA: TGTGCCAGCTTACTAGCGGGAGGGCCCGGTGAGCAGTTCTTC.

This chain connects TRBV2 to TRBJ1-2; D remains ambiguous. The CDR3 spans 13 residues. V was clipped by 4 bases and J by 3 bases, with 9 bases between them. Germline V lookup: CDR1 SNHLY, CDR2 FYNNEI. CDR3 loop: CASSVQPYYGYTF. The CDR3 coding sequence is TGTGCCAGCAGTGTACAGCCGTACTATGGCTACACCTTC.

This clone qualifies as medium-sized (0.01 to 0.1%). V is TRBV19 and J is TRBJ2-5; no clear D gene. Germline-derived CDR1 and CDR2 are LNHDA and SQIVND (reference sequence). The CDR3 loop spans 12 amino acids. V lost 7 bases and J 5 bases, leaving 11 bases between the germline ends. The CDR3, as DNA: TGTGCCAGTAACGGTCCCCGGGAGACCCAGTACTTC. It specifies CASNGPRETQYF.